Listed here are 15 T cell receptor beta chains from one sample, sequenced in a study of T-cell reconstitution after alpha-beta-depleted transplantation in children. Preparation of the TCRbeta library involved a method that used unique molecular identifiers. One entry per CDR3 protein results from TCRdb running MiXCR on the PCR reads. The sample gives about 110,000 distinct CDR3 sequences, over 9% of which show up once; less than 40% is in the top ten. The specimen was PBMCs, collected before TCRalphabeta/CD19-depleted stem cell transplant. The receptors stem from a boy aged 2-9 years with acute lymphoblastic leukemia, due to receive a stem cell transplant.

This clonotype has only a few counts. This sequence joins TRBV7-9 and TRBJ2-5; perhaps TRBD1 as D (6 bases). Trimming shortened V by 3 bases and J by 3 bases, and 14 bases separated the two germline ends. CDR3 size: 15 residues. Looked up from germline, CDR1 is SEHNR and CDR2 is FQNEAQ (reference sequence). The CDR3 is CASSFVLGGKETQYF. The DNA for the CDR3 is TGTGCCAGCAGCTTCGTACTAGGGGGTAAAGAGACCCAGTACTTC. The full variable domain, completed using reference TRBV7-9 and TRBJ2-5, is DTGVSQNPRHKITKRGQNVTFRCDPISEHNRLYWYRQTLGQGPEFLTYFQNEAQLEKSRLLSDRFSAERPKGSFSTLEIQRTEQGDSAMYLCASSFVLGGKETQYFGPGTRLLVL.

The gene calls are TRBV5-5 and TRBJ1-1; unclear D gene. CDR3 size: 12 residues. V was pared by 0 bases and J by 4 bases, with 4 bases between. Per the germline V gene, CDR1 is SGHKS and CDR2 is YYEKEE (reference sequence). The CDR3 DNA reads as TGTGCCAGCAGCTTGGCGCGCACTGAAGCTTTCTTT. Protein product: CASSLARTEAFF.

There are many counts of this clonotype. V is TRBV7-6 and J is TRBJ2-1; TRBD1 aligns across 8 bases. Germline-derived CDR1 and CDR2 are SGHVS and FNYEAQ. The CDR3 spans 13 residues. V lost 0 bases and J lost 10; bases outside the gene matches: 2. DNA of the CDR3: TGTGCCAGCAGCTTAGCGACAGGGGACGAGCAGTTCTTC. Translated: CASSLATGDEQFF. Variable domain in full (rest from reference TRBV7-6 and TRBJ2-1): GAGVSQSPRYKVTKRGQDVALRCDPISGHVSLYWYRQALGQGPEFLTYFNYEAQQDKSGLPNDRFSAERPEGSISTLTIQRTEQRDSAMYRCASSLATGDEQFFGPGTRLTVL.

V and J are TRBV15 and TRBJ2-3; D perhaps matches TRBD2 (6 bases). The CDR3 is made up of 16 amino acids. CDR1 is LNHNV and CDR2 is YYDKDF in the germline V gene (reference sequence). V lost 0 bases to trimming and J lost 3 bases, with 13 bases between them. In DNA, the CDR3 is TGTGCCACCAGCAGAGAATATGGAGGGATAACAGATACGCAGTATTTT. As protein: CATSREYGGITDTQYF.

V and J are TRBV6-1 and TRBJ1-1; 8 bases are shared with TRBD1. Germline-derived CDR1 and CDR2 are MNHNS and SASEGT. Trimming cost V 2 bases and J 1 base; bases outside gene matches: 3. This CDR3 comprises 15 residues. The CDR3 protein is CASSEPGQGNTEAFF. CDR3 DNA sequence: TGTGCCAGCAGTGAACCCGGACAGGGGAACACTGAAGCTTTCTTT.

The chain uses TRBV20-1 and TRBJ2-5, with 9 positions matching TRBD2. V shed 6 bases, J shed 4 bases, and the junction held 18 bases outside the gene matches. Germline CDR1 is DFQATT and CDR2 is SNEGSKA (reference sequence). The CDR3 extends over 17 amino acids. DNA for the CDR3: TGCAGTGCATCTCTGGGGGGCGGGAGGGCCTGGGTAGAGACCCAGTACTTC. The encoded protein is CSASLGGGRAWVETQYF.

As concerns this clonotype: The conserved final phenylalanine or tryptophan is absent from the CDR3, which likely points to a read error. The J gene is TRBJ2-3, the V gene TRBV20-1; a possible D gene is TRBD1 (6 bases). CDR1 is DFQATT and CDR2 is SNEGSKA in the germline V gene (reference sequence). The CDR3 consists of 15 residues. V dropped 2 bases and J dropped 2 bases, with 14 bases sitting between them. In DNA, the CDR3 is TGCAGTGCTAGATCCCGGGACAACTACACAGATACGCAGTATTCT. This gives the protein CSARSRDNYTDTQYS.

This clonotype was seen ten or more times. The chain is built from TRBV5-1 and TRBJ2-1; 10 bases match TRBD2. Germline V lookup: CDR1 SGHRS, CDR2 YFSETQ. V shed 5 bases, J shed 6 bases, and the junction held 5 bases outside the gene matches. This CDR3 region has 14 residues. The CDR3 protein is CASSGASGSNEQFF. CDR3 nucleotide sequence: TGCGCCAGCAGTGGGGCTAGCGGGAGCAATGAGCAGTTCTTC.

This clonotype was seen more than once but under ten times. J is TRBJ2-5 and V is TRBV12-3 or TRBV12-4; perhaps D is TRBD1 or TRBD2 (6 bases each). With 6 bases removed from V and 1 base from J, the gap between germline ends came to 18 bases. CDR3 length equals 16 residues. The CDR3: CASSLRGRRGQETQYF. DNA for the CDR3: TGTGCCAGCAGCCTCAGGGGTAGGAGGGGCCAAGAGACCCAGTACTTC.

This clonotype was counted between two and nine times. This may arise from a read error, as a much more abundant clone is one base away. J is TRBJ1-6 and V is TRBV14; D is undetermined. The CDR3 sequence is 15 residues long. CDR1 SGHDN and CDR2 FVKESK come from the germline V gene. The CDR3 reads CASSQGSVNNPPLHF. CDR3 nucleotides: TGTGCCAGCAGCCAAGGTTCAGTCAATAATCCACCCCTCCACTTT.

The J gene is TRBJ1-1, the V gene TRBV3-1, with D possibly TRBD1 on 6 matching bases. Germline V gives CDR1 LGHDT, CDR2 YNNKEL (reference sequence). There are 15 residues in the CDR3. Deletions cut 1 base from V and 6 bases from J, with 15 bases between. The CDR3 bases are TGTGCCAGCAGCCAAGCGGTGGGGGCGCGGTCTGAAGCTTTCTTT. This encodes CASSQAVGARSEAFF.

This clonotype showed up just a few times. The chain recombines TRBV18 with TRBJ2-7; 7 bases are shared with TRBD2. CDR3 length equals 13 residues. Unmatched junction bases numbered 5, after V lost 6 bases and J lost 3 bases. Germline assignment: CDR1 KGHSH and CDR2 LQKENI. CDR3: CASSRGSLYEQYF. In DNA, the CDR3 is TGTGCCAGCTCCCGCGGGAGTCTCTACGAGCAGTACTTC. The full variable domain, its missing parts supplied by reference TRBV18 and TRBJ2-7, is NAGVMQNPRHLVRRRGQEARLRCSPMKGHSHVYWYRQLPEEGLKFMVYLQKENIIDESGMPKERFSAEFPKEGPSILRIQQVVRGDSAAYFCASSRGSLYEQYFGPGTRLTVT.

This clonotype was seen a handful of times. The chain employs TRBV11-3 and TRBJ2-1; D might be TRBD1 (6 bases). The CDR3 sequence is 19 residues long. Germline-derived CDR1 and CDR2 are SGHNT and YENEEA. V gave up 3 bases and J gave up 2 bases, with 23 bases separating them. This CDR3 is CASSFPLGQTPIAYNEQFF. The CDR3 nucleotides are TGTGCCAGCAGCTTTCCGTTAGGACAGACCCCCATCGCCTACAATGAGCAGTTCTTC.

The chain uses TRBV5-1 and TRBJ2-7; TRBD1 agrees at 9 bases. This CDR3 has 15 amino acids. V lost 0 bases and J lost 4; bases outside the gene matches: 5. The germline V gene has CDR1 SGHRS and CDR2 YFSETQ. CDR3 nucleotides: TGCGCCAGCAGCTTGGAACCGGGACAGGGTTACGAGCAGTACTTC. This gives the protein CASSLEPGQGYEQYF.

The gene calls are TRBV10-3 and TRBJ2-2, with D unresolved. The CDR3 extends over 11 amino acids. V lost 4 bases and J 5 bases, leaving 2 bases between the germline ends. Germline V gives CDR1 ENHRY, CDR2 SYGVKD. The CDR3 is CAISATGELFF. In nucleotides, the CDR3 is TGTGCCATCAGTGCGACCGGGGAGCTGTTTTTT.